What follows is one TCR beta chain and its context. The target of this receptor is not known. Base qualities are not at hand, and no much larger clone is one base apart. The immunoSEQ Assay, a bias-controlled multiplex PCR, was used to amplify TCRbeta CDR3 regions from genomic DNA. The authors' pipeline ran thus. The number of nucleated cells in each sample was estimated by amplification of reference gene primers within the assay. Sequence reads were collapsed and filtered to measure the absolute abundance of every unique TCRbeta CDR3 rearrangement. Productive Simpson clonality was computed per sample as the square root of Simpson's diversity index over productive rearrangements. The table comes from immuneACCESS by way of TCRdb, which keeps in-frame sequences with V and J called. Part of the clones is missing from these tables; in studies checked, under half for an unresolved V gene and the rest for unknown reasons. Clonal size and the V and J genes are those of that table, whereas D and trimming came from the DNA. For this sample there are about 140,000 clones; about 87% appear just once. The ten largest clones take up 44% of the sample.

Collaborating institutions collected whole blood in K2EDTA tubes following their own protocols. For TCRbeta analysis, collaborator samples were shipped as frozen whole blood, as isolated PBMCs, or as DNA extracted from either sample type. The source of the sample is a study of blood T cell repertoires in COVID-19 (dated by TCRdb to about 2020). For the wider study: Samples from collaborators originated in the United States, Italy and Spain and spanned both the acute and convalescent phases of COVID-19. Subjects who had been exposed to COVID-19, were actively infected with it, or had recovered from it provided the deeply sampled blood TCRbeta repertoires that made up the dataset. Where available, HLA class I and class II types were taken from metadata supplied by the sample provider and were not determined by assay-based typing. The prospective study material was composed of cDNA or gDNA derived from T cells, B-cell-depleted T cells, or PBMCs. The sample metadata nearly always contained a de-identified subject ID, COVID-19 status, age in years and sex. The repertoires were released in a freely available public database intended as a resource for research on the immune response to SARS-CoV-2. Samples came from the ongoing ImmuneRACE study (first 160 participants) plus 1,254 subjects from 6 global collaborators.

Summary of the overall study and its limitations: How much clinical and demographic metadata was included differed by source and by participant, and the metadata was provided uncurated.

The source of this sequence is a human donor in a cohort sampled during active COVID-19. Material for sequencing was peripheral blood.

The CDR3 corresponds to CASRSPGGADTQYF. In nucleotides, the sequence is TGCGCCAGCAGGTCCCCAGGGGGTGCAGATACGCAGTATTTT. This chain joins TRBV5-1 to TRBJ2-3, with 7 central nucleotides matching TRBD1. The germline V gene encodes CDR1 SGHRS and CDR2 YFSETQ. After removal of 5 bases from V and 4 bases from J, the junction retains 7 bases not matched to a gene. From the cysteine through the phenylalanine, the CDR3 covers 14 amino acids. The entry retains the CDR3 DNA only, 42 bases that are in frame from base 1.